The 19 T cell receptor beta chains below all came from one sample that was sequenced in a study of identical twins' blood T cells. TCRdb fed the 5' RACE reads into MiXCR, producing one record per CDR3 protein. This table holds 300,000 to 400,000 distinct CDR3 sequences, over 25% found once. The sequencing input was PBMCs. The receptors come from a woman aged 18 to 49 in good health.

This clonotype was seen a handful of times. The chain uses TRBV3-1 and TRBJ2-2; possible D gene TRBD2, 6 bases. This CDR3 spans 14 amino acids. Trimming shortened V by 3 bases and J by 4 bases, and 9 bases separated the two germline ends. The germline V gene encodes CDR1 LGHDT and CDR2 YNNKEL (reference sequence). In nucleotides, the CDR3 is TGTGCCAGCAGCCATCCCGGGGGCACCGGGGAGCTGTTTTTT. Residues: CASSHPGGTGELFF. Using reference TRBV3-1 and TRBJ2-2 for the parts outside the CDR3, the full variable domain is DTAVSQTPKYLVTQMGNDKSIKCEQNLGHDTMYWYKQDSKKFLKIMFSYNNKELIINETVPNRFSPKSPDKAHLNLHINSLELGDSAVYFCASSHPGGTGELFFGEGSRLTVL.

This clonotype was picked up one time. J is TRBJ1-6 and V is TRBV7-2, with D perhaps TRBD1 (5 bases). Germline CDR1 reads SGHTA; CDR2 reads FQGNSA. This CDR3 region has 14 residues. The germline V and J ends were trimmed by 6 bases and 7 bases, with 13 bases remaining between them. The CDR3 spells CASRSGTQNSPLHF. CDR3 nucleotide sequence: TGTGCCAGCAGATCTGGGACTCAGAATTCACCCCTCCACTTT.

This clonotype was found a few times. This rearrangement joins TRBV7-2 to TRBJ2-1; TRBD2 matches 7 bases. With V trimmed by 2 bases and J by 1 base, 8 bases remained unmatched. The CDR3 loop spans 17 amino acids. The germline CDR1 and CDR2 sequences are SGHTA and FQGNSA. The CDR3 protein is CASSLSFSGRSYNEQFF. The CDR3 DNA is TGTGCCAGCAGCTTATCGTTTAGCGGGCGTTCCTACAATGAGCAGTTCTTC.

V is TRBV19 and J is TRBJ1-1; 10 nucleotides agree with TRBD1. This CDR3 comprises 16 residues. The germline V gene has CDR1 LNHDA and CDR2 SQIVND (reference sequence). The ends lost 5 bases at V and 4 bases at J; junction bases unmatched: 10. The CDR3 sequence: CASSYRDRGPVTEAFF. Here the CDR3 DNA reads TGTGCCAGTAGTTACCGGGACAGGGGTCCGGTCACTGAAGCTTTCTTT.

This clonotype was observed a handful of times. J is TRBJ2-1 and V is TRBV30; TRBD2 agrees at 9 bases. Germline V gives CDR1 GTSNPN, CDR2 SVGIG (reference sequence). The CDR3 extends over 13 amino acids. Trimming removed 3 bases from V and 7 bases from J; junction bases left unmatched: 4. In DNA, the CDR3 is TGTGCCTGGAGCCTAGCGGGATTTAATGAGCAGTTCTTC. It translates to CAWSLAGFNEQFF.

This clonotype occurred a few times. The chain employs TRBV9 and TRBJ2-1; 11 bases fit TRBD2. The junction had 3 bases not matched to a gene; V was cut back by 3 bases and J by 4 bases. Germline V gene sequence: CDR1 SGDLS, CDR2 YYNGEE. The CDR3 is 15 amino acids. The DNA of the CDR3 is TGTGCCAGCAGCGAAGGGACTAGCGGTTACAATGAGCAGTTCTTC. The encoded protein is CASSEGTSGYNEQFF.

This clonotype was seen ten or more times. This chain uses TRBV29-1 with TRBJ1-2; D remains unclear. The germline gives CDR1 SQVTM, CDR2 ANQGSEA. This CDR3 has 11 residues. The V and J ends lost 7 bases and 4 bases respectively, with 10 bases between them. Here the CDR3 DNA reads TGCAGCGCCTTACCAACCTATGGCTACACCTTC. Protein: CSALPTYGYTF.

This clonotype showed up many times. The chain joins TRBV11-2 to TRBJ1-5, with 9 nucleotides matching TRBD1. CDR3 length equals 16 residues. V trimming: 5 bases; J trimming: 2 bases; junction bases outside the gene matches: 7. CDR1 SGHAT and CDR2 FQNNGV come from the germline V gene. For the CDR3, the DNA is TGTGCCAGCAGCGCTGGGACAGGGATGGGCAATCAGCCCCAGCATTTT. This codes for CASSAGTGMGNQPQHF.

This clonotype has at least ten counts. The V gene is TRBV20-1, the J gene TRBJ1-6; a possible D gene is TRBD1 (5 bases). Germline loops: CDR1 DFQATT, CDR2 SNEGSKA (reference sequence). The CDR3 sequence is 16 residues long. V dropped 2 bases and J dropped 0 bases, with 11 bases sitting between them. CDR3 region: CSARQGPSSYNSPLHF. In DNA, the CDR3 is TGCAGTGCTAGACAGGGCCCTAGCTCCTATAATTCACCCCTCCACTTT.

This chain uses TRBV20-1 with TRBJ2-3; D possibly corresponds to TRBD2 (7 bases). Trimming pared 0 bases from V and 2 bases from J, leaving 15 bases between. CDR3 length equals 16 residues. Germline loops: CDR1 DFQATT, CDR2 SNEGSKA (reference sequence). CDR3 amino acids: CSARDPAGAYTDTQYF. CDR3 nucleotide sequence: TGCAGTGCTAGAGATCCTGCGGGGGCGTACACAGATACGCAGTATTTT.

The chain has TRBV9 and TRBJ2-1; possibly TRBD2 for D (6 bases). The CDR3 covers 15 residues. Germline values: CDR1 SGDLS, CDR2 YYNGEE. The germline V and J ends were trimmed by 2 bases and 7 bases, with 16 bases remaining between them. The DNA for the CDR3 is TGTGCCAGCAGCGTGGGGGGTTCAGGAACAAATGAGCAGTTCTTC. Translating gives CASSVGGSGTNEQFF.

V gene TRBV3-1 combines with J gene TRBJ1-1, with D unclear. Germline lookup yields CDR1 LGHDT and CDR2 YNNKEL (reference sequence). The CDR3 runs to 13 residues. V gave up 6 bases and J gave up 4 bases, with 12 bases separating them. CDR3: CASRGFVSTEAFF. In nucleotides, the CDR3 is TGTGCCAGCAGGGGATTTGTTAGCACTGAAGCTTTCTTT.

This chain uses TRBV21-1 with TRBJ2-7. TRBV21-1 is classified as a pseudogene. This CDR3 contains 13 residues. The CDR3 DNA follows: TGTGCCAGCAGCAATGCGGGGGCCTACGAGCAGTACTTC. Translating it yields CASSNAGAYEQYF.

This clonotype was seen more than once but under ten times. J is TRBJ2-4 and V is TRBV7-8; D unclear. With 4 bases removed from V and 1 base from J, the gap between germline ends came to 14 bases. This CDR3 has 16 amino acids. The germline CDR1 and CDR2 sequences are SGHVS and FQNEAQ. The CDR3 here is CASSSHEGWAKNIQYF. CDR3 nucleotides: TGTGCCAGCAGCTCCCACGAAGGTTGGGCCAAAAACATTCAGTACTTC.

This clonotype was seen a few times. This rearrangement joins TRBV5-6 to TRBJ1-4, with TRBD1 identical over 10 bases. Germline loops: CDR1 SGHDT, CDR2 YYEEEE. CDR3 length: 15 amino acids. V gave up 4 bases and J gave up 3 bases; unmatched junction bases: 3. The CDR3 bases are TGTGCCAGCAGCGGGACAGGGGAGGCTAATGAAAAACTGTTTTTT. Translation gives CASSGTGEANEKLFF.

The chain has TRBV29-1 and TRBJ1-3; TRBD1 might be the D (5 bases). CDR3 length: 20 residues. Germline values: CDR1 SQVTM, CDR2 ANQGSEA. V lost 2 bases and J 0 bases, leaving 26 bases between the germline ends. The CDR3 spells CSVELQPLVGTLSSGNTIYF. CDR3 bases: TGCAGCGTTGAACTACAACCCCTAGTTGGGACGTTAAGCTCTGGAAACACCATATATTTT.

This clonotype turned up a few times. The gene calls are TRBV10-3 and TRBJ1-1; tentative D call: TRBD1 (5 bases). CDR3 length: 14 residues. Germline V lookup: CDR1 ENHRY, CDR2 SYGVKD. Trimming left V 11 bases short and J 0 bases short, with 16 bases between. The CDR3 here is CAATAGTVNTEAFF. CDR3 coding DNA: TGTGCCGCGACTGCCGGGACTGTGAACACTGAAGCTTTCTTT.

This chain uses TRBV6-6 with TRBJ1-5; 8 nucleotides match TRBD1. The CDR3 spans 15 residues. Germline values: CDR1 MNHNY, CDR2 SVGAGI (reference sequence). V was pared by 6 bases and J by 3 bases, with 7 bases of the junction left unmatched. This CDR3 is CASRIGQGDNQPQHF. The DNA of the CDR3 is TGTGCCAGCAGGATTGGACAGGGCGACAATCAGCCCCAGCATTTT.

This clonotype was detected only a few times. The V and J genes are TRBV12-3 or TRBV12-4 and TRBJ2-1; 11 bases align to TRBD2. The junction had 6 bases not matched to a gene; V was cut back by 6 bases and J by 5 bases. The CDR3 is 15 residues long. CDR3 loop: CASSSGTSGNNEQFF. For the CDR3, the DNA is TGTGCCAGCAGCTCCGGGACTAGCGGAAACAATGAGCAGTTCTTC.